Below, 31 T cell receptor beta chains from the same sample are listed, as sequenced in a study of blood T cell repertoires in COVID-19. The method was immunoSEQ multiplex PCR; TCRdb's version includes in-frame clones alone and lacks a portion of them. The data hold about 310,000 clones, with approximately 87% observed a single time. What was sequenced was peripheral blood. The receptors stem from a woman aged 25 to 39 with COVID-19, enrolled during active disease.

The gene calls are TRBV7-9 and TRBJ2-2; TRBD2 matches at 9 bases. Looked up from germline, CDR1 is SEHNR and CDR2 is FQNEAQ (reference sequence). V lost 1 base, J lost 1 base, and 1 base stayed unmatched. The CDR3 contains 16 residues. The CDR3 region is CASSLEAGGNTGELFF. The CDR3 DNA reads TGTGCCAGCAGCTTAGAAGCGGGAGGGAACACCGGGGAGCTGTTTTTT.

This sequence joins TRBV6-5 and TRBJ1-5; the match to TRBD1 covers 7 bases. The junction had 7 bases not matched to a gene; V was cut back by 8 bases and J by 6 bases. The germline V gene encodes CDR1 MNHEY and CDR2 SVGAGI. CDR3 length equals 13 residues. CDR3 sequence (DNA): TGTGCCAGCGCGATTACAGGGGCTCAGCCCCAGCATTTT. Its translation is CASAITGAQPQHF.

The chain is built from TRBV19 and TRBJ2-3; the D gene is possibly TRBD1 (6 bases). V was trimmed by 5 bases and J by 3 bases, leaving 12 bases between them. The CDR3 has 14 amino acids. Germline CDR1 is LNHDA and CDR2 is SQIVND (reference sequence). The CDR3 protein is CASSLQGRTDTQYF. The CDR3, as DNA: TGTGCCAGTAGTCTACAGGGTCGGACAGATACGCAGTATTTT.

The V call is TRBV20-1, the J call TRBJ1-2; D might be TRBD1 (6 bases). The CDR3 extends over 16 amino acids. The germline V and J ends were trimmed by 3 bases and 2 bases, with 19 bases remaining between them. Germline CDR1 and CDR2: DFQATT and SNEGSKA (reference sequence). The CDR3 nucleotides read TGCAGTGCTAGTAGGTTGGTCGGCGGGGGCAACTATGGCTACACCTTC. Protein sequence: CSASRLVGGGNYGYTF.

The chain is built from TRBV3-1 (or the pseudogene TRBV3-2) and TRBJ2-2; D not resolved. The V gene lost 3 bases and the J gene lost 1 base, with 6 bases spanning the gap. Germline lookup yields CDR1 LGHDT and CDR2 YNNKEL (reference sequence). The length of the CDR3 is 14 residues. CDR3 in DNA: TGTGCCAGCAGCCAGGCCCTGAACACCGGGGAGCTGTTTTTT. This translates into CASSQALNTGELFF.

The chain recombines TRBV28 with TRBJ2-7, with 10 positions matching TRBD1. The germline V gene encodes CDR1 MDHEN and CDR2 SYDVKM. The CDR3 loop spans 15 amino acids. The junction had 7 bases not matched to a gene; V was cut back by 6 bases and J by 2 bases. The CDR3 nucleotides are TGTGCCAGCAGACCCGGACAGGGGGAGGCCTACGAGCAGTACTTC. This codes for CASRPGQGEAYEQYF.

About this clone itself: Within the sample, other DNA sequences also encode this same CDR3. The V gene is TRBV27, the J gene TRBJ2-7, with D maybe TRBD2 (6 bases). The CDR3 contains 14 residues. The V gene lost 5 bases and the J gene lost 2 bases, with 13 bases spanning the gap. Per the germline V gene, CDR1 is MNHEY and CDR2 is SMNVEV (reference sequence). The CDR3 coding sequence is TGTGCCAGCAGTCCCCGAGGAGGGGCCTACGAGCAGTACTTC. The encoded protein is CASSPRGGAYEQYF.

V is TRBV5-1 and J is TRBJ1-1; D not certain. V was trimmed by 3 bases and J by 4 bases, leaving 13 bases between them. This CDR3 comprises 14 residues. The germline CDR1 and CDR2 sequences are SGHRS and YFSETQ. The CDR3 DNA reads as TGCGCCAGCAGCTCGGAGATTCCGGGCACTGAAGCTTTCTTT. Its protein is CASSSEIPGTEAFF.

The J gene is TRBJ2-3, the V gene TRBV3-1 (or the pseudogene TRBV3-2); D is perhaps TRBD2 (6 bases). V was cut by 4 bases and J by 3 bases, with 11 bases left in between. The CDR3 is 14 residues long. Germline V gene lookup returns CDR1 LGHDT and CDR2 YNNKEL (reference sequence). The CDR3 region is CASSLGLLTDTQYF. The DNA of the CDR3 is TGTGCCAGCAGCCTAGGACTACTTACAGATACGCAGTATTTT.

The J gene is TRBJ1-5, the V gene TRBV19, with D possibly TRBD1 on 5 matching bases. This CDR3 is 14 amino acids long. Trimming cost V 1 base and J 6 bases, with 10 bases left between them. The germline V gene encodes CDR1 LNHDA and CDR2 SQIVND (reference sequence). The CDR3 loop reads CASSIGQSSQPQHF. For the CDR3, the DNA is TGTGCCAGTAGTATAGGACAGTCGAGTCAGCCCCAGCATTTT.

This chain joins TRBV19 and TRBJ2-2; D gene unclear. Between the trimmed V and J ends, which lost 4 bases and 5 bases, there was a span of 14 bases. The germline CDR1 and CDR2 sequences are LNHDA and SQIVND (reference sequence). This CDR3 contains 15 residues. CDR3 in DNA: TGTGCCAGTAGTACCTCCGAAGTGCGGACCGGGGAGCTGTTTTTT. Translating gives CASSTSEVRTGELFF. The full variable domain, with the rest looked up from reference TRBV19 and TRBJ2-2, is DGGITQSPKYLFRKEGQNVTLSCEQNLNHDAMYWYRQDPGQGLRLIYYSQIVNDFQKGDIAEGYSVSREKKESFPLTVTSAQKNPTAFYLCASSTSEVRTGELFFGEGSRLTVL.

This rearrangement joins TRBV3-1 (or the pseudogene TRBV3-2) to TRBJ2-2; TRBD2 aligns across 10 bases. Germline V gives CDR1 LGHDT, CDR2 YNNKEL (reference sequence). The CDR3 consists of 17 residues. V lost 3 bases to trimming and J lost 5 bases; unmatched junction nucleotides: 9. The CDR3 loop reads CASSHGLAGVGTGELFF. The CDR3, as DNA: TGTGCCAGCAGCCATGGCCTAGCGGGAGTCGGAACCGGGGAGCTGTTTTTT.

The chain couples TRBV3-1 (or the pseudogene TRBV3-2) to TRBJ2-1; D is unclear. This CDR3 comprises 19 residues. Trimming shortened V by 2 bases and J by 4 bases, and 24 bases separated the two germline ends. Germline CDR1 is LGHDT and CDR2 is YNNKEL (reference sequence). CDR3 sequence: CASSQSFFSVYDKYNEQFF. The CDR3 nucleotides are TGTGCCAGCAGCCAAAGCTTTTTTTCCGTATATGACAAGTACAATGAGCAGTTCTTC.

The chain employs TRBV7-9 and TRBJ2-3, with D possibly being TRBD2 (6 bases). The V end was cut by 5 bases, the J end by 2 bases, with 14 bases between. Germline V CDR1 and CDR2: SEHNR, FQNEAQ (reference sequence). The CDR3 totals 15 residues. Here the CDR3 DNA reads TGTGCCAGCAGCCCGAGACTAGGCGACACAGATACGCAGTATTTT. Translation: CASSPRLGDTDTQYF.

V is TRBV10-3 and J is TRBJ1-3; TRBD1 matches 7 bases. Trimming cost V 5 bases and J 4 bases; bases outside gene matches: 14. The germline gives CDR1 ENHRY, CDR2 SYGVKD. The length of the CDR3 is 17 residues. The CDR3: CAISRLAGGQEGNTIYF. The CDR3 DNA sequence: TGTGCCATCAGTCGCCTGGCAGGGGGGCAAGAGGGAAACACCATATATTTT.

The chain joins TRBV13 to TRBJ2-1; 11 bases align to TRBD2. The CDR3 runs 16 residues. Germline-derived CDR1 and CDR2 are PRHDT and FYEKMQ (reference sequence). V lost 5 bases and J lost 9; bases outside the gene matches: 12. In DNA form, the CDR3 reads TGTGCCAGCAGCCTCGGGGTAGCGGGAGGGGGGCGTGAGCAGTTCTTC. Translated, it gives CASSLGVAGGGREQFF.

The chain recombines TRBV6-5 with TRBJ2-7, with TRBD1 matching 7 bases. The germline gives CDR1 MNHEY, CDR2 SVGAGI. V shed 6 bases and J 6 bases; nucleotides not matched to a gene: 14. This CDR3 has 15 amino acids. The CDR3 here is CASRDLLRQGREQYF. In DNA form, the CDR3 reads TGTGCCAGCAGGGACCTTCTTCGACAGGGACGCGAGCAGTACTTC.

V usage is TRBV6-2 or TRBV6-3 and J usage is TRBJ1-1; 8 nucleotides align to TRBD1. Germline CDR1 reads MNHEY; CDR2 reads SVGEGT. V lost 0 bases, J lost 0 bases, and 9 bases stayed unmatched. The CDR3 length is 18 residues. Here the CDR3 reads CASSYSRGQGVMNTEAFF. The CDR3 region has the DNA TGTGCCAGCAGTTACTCGAGAGGACAGGGCGTCATGAACACTGAAGCTTTCTTT.

For this clone: The same CDR3 arises from other DNA sequences in this sample as well. This chain joins TRBV5-1 and TRBJ2-7; D might be TRBD2 (5 bases). The CDR3 has 14 amino acids. Trimming shortened V by 0 bases and J by 0 bases, and 7 bases separated the two germline ends. Germline V gives CDR1 SGHRS, CDR2 YFSETQ. CDR3 nucleotides: TGCGCCAGCAGCTTGGGGACTGCCTCCTACGAGCAGTACTTC. It encodes CASSLGTASYEQYF. The full variable domain, rest sourced from reference TRBV5-1 and TRBJ2-7, is KAGVTQTPRYLIKTRGQQVTLSCSPISGHRSVSWYQQTPGQGLQFLFEYFSETQRNKGNFPGRFSGRQFSNSRSEMNVSTLELGDSALYLCASSLGTASYEQYFGPGTRLTVT.

The chain links TRBV18 to TRBJ2-3, with a weak D call TRBD2 (6 bases). Germline V lookup: CDR1 KGHSH, CDR2 LQKENI. With 2 bases removed from V and 4 bases from J, the gap between germline ends came to 10 bases. This CDR3 spans 14 amino acids. CDR3 amino acids: CASSPGGGADTQYF. In nucleotides, the CDR3 is TGTGCCAGCTCACCAGGTGGAGGGGCAGATACGCAGTATTTT.

This clone was seen many times. The V and J genes are TRBV7-9 and TRBJ1-2; 10 nucleotides match TRBD1. Per germline, CDR1 SEHNR and CDR2 FQNEAQ (reference sequence). V gave up 5 bases and J gave up 0 bases; unmatched junction bases: 6. The CDR3 loop spans 16 amino acids. CDR3 nucleotides: TGTGCCAGCAGCCCAGGACAGGGGGAACCTAACTATGGCTACACCTTC. Translated: CASSPGQGEPNYGYTF.

The chain joins TRBV19 to TRBJ1-2, with D tentatively TRBD1 (6 bases). Germline CDR1 and CDR2: LNHDA and SQIVND (reference sequence). The V gene lost 8 bases and the J gene lost 4 bases, with 14 bases spanning the gap. The CDR3 length is 13 residues. CDR3 protein: CASETGWGYGYTF. In nucleotides, the CDR3 is TGTGCCAGTGAGACAGGTTGGGGCTATGGCTACACCTTC.

The rearrangement uses TRBV14 and TRBJ1-2; 9 bases are shared with TRBD1. The germline gives CDR1 SGHDN, CDR2 FVKESK. V lost 6 bases to trimming and J lost 1 base; unmatched junction nucleotides: 9. This CDR3 comprises 16 residues. CDR3 sequence (DNA): TGTGCCAGCAGTCCGGGACAGGGTCTCTTTAACTATGGCTACACCTTC. Translating gives CASSPGQGLFNYGYTF.

The chain links TRBV11-2 to TRBJ2-1; 8 bases line up with TRBD1. Trimming at V came to 1 base and at J to 6 bases, leaving 14 bases not matched to a gene. The CDR3 covers 18 residues. Germline V gene data show CDR1 as SGHAT and CDR2 as FQNNGV. CDR3 sequence: CASSLGGSRGRVVNEQFF. The CDR3 DNA reads TGTGCCAGCAGCTTAGGGGGATCCAGGGGGCGCGTAGTCAATGAGCAGTTCTTC.

The chain has TRBV12-3 or TRBV12-4 and TRBJ2-5; tentatively, D is TRBD1 (5 bases). Trimming left V 3 bases short and J 3 bases short, with 5 bases between. The CDR3 runs to 12 residues. DNA of the CDR3: TGTGCCAGCAGTTTGACAGAAGAGACCCAGTACTTC. Translated, it gives CASSLTEETQYF.

This chain joins TRBV3-1 (or the pseudogene TRBV3-2) and TRBJ1-5; 8 bases agree with TRBD1. The CDR3 contains 15 residues. The J segment lost 5 bases and the V segment lost 3 bases, leaving 6 bases of the junction unmatched. Looked up from germline, CDR1 is LGHDT and CDR2 is YNNKEL (reference sequence). The CDR3 DNA reads TGTGCCAGCAGCCATCGTACAGGGGGTCATCAGCCCCAGCATTTT. It encodes CASSHRTGGHQPQHF.

This clone was recorded only once. V gene TRBV5-1 combines with J gene TRBJ1-4, with 10 positions matching TRBD1. The CDR3 contains 15 residues. CDR1 is SGHRS, CDR2 YFSETQ, per germline. V lost 4 bases and J lost 5; bases outside the gene matches: 5. CDR3 loop: CASSGQGQGNEKLFF. CDR3 DNA sequence: TGCGCCAGCAGCGGACAGGGACAGGGGAATGAAAAACTGTTTTTT.

The chain uses TRBV2 and TRBJ1-2; D is ambiguous. The CDR3 totals 15 residues. V gave up 1 base and J gave up 0 bases, with 9 bases separating them. Germline CDR1 reads SNHLY; CDR2 reads FYNNEI. CDR3 amino acids: CASSEGRRTNYGYTF. For the CDR3, the DNA is TGTGCCAGCAGTGAAGGTCGCAGGACTAACTATGGCTACACCTTC.

The chain uses TRBV3-1 (or the pseudogene TRBV3-2) and TRBJ2-3, with 7 bases fitting TRBD1. The trim removed 3 bases at V and 5 bases at J, leaving 5 bases unmatched. Germline V CDR1 and CDR2: LGHDT, YNNKEL (reference sequence). CDR3 length: 14 residues. CDR3 residues: CASSQGTVRDTQYF. The CDR3 bases are TGTGCCAGCAGCCAGGGGACAGTCAGAGATACGCAGTATTTT.

The chain uses TRBV19 and TRBJ1-4; tentatively, D is TRBD1 (5 bases). V lost 4 bases and J 0 bases, leaving 12 bases between the germline ends. This CDR3 spans 16 amino acids. CDR1 is LNHDA, CDR2 SQIVND, per germline (reference sequence). This CDR3 reads CASSTRRDATNEKLFF. The DNA of the CDR3 is TGTGCCAGTAGTACACGCAGGGATGCAACTAATGAAAAACTGTTTTTT.

CDR3 sequence: CAWSFWTKNLGGEKLFF. The CDR3 bases are TGTGCCTGGAGTTTTTGGACCAAAAATTTAGGAGGTGAAAAACTGTTTTTT. The gene calls are TRBV30 and TRBJ1-4; D not certain. The V and J ends lost 2 bases and 7 bases respectively, with 23 bases between them. The CDR3 extends over 17 amino acids. CDR1 GTSNPN and CDR2 SVGIG come from the germline V gene (reference sequence).